Sequencing of this T cell receptor (beta chain) was carried out in a study of somatic mutations in cytotoxic T cells in rheumatoid arthritis. The CDR3 is 16 residues long. Looked up from germline, CDR1 is MDHEN and CDR2 is SYDVKM. Trimming cost V 3 bases and J 5 bases; bases outside gene matches: 11. Method: immunoSEQ multiplex PCR; TCRdb's copy keeps in-frame clones and lacks some. The sample consists of about 14,000 clones, around four fifths of them appearing once. The V call is TRBV28, the J call TRBJ2-5; 8 nucleotides align to TRBD2. Sequencing was performed on CD8+ T cells sorted from blood. The sequence was obtained from an adult with rheumatoid arthritis. The CDR3 DNA is TGTGCCAGCAGTTTCACCGGGGGGGCTTTTTCGGAGACCCAGTACTTC. Translating gives CASSFTGGAFSETQYF.